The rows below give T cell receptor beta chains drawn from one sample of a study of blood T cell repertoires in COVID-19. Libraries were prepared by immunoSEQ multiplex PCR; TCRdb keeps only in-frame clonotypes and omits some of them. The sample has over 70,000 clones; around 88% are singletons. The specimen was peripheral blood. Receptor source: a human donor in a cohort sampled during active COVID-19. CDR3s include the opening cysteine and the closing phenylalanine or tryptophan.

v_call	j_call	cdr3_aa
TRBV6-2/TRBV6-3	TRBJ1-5	CASSYRTGWEPQHF
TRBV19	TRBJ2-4	CASSGRATGDIQYF
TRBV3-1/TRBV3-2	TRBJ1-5	CASSQGADSNQPQHF
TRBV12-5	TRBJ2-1	CASGFVVGGVYNEQFF
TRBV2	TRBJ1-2	CASRNRDDGYTF
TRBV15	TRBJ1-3	CATSRGRGRSSPGNTIYF
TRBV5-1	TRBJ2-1	CASSLEGTSGYNEQFF
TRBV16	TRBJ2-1	CASSPGLAGWNEQFF
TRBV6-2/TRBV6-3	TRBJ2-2	CASSHREALATGELFF
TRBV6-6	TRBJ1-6	CASSPGTGSGNSPLHF
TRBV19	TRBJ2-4	CASSPNRQGIGRNIQYF
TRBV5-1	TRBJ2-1	CASSLVALGDEQFF
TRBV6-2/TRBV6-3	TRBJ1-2	CASSATGPYGYTF
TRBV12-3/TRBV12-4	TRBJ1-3	CASGGIRGNTIYF
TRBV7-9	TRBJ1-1	CASSLSRTEEAFF
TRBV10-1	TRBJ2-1	CASSETGQVYNEQFF
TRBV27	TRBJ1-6	CASRGDWDSPLHF
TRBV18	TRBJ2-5	CASSPKNGQTEETQYF
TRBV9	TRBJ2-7	CASSSRGTYEQYF
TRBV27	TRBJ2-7	CASSFGGAGAPYEQYF
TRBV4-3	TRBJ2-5	CASSQVLASETQYF
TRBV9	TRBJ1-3	CASSVGPGSGNTIYF
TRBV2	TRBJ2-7	CASSEGEYEQYF
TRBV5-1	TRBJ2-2	CASSLRQVATGELFF
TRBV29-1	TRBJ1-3	CSVADSRVSDGNTIYF
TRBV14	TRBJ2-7	CASSQAGGTYEQYF
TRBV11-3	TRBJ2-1	CASSLRAGTFNEQFF
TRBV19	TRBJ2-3	CASSIQGVSTDTQYF
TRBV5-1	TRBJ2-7	CASSLGGTGAEQYF